This TCR beta chain is drawn from a study of T-cell memory formation after mild COVID-19. Looking at the study overall: Largely, the TCR clusters proved donor specific. Broader study findings: Day 15 to 85 contracting clones showed balanced CD4/CD8; day 15 to 37 expanders favored CD4+.

The V gene's germline CDR1 is DFQATT and CDR2 SNEGSKA (reference sequence). The CDR3 totals 13 residues. Trimming cost V 1 base and J 5 bases, with 11 bases left between them. Details on this clonotype: Its specificity is unknown.

Using its own MiXCR run on the 5' RACE reads, TCRdb lists one record per CDR3 protein. The sample holds over 300,000 distinct CDR3 sequences; roughly 19% are singletons and the top ten take 20% to 25%. The chain uses TRBV20-1 and TRBJ1-2; D is unclear. Sequencing used PBMCs or a T cell subset sorted from them (not recorded which). The sequence derives from a man aged 18 to 29 who had mild COVID-19 (a few samples of this study predate the infection). Cell type and time point are not known. CDR3 nucleotide sequence: TGCAGTGCTAGAGTGGGGAGGGAGTATGGCTACACCTTC. Translated, it gives CSARVGREYGYTF.